These 22 T cell receptor beta chains were all obtained from the same sample, sequenced in a study of identical twins. MiXCR, applied by TCRdb to the 5' RACE reads, yields one record per CDR3 protein. The sample lists 500,000 to 700,000 distinct CDR3 sequences; 7.1% were seen once. Another study also made use of these data, one on yellow fever vaccine responses in identical twins.

Sequencing used PBMCs. All receptors come from a woman in her late teens or twenties in good health.

This clonotype has ten or more counts. The chain joins TRBV12-3 or TRBV12-4 to TRBJ1-1; D is unresolved. There are 14 residues in the CDR3. Trimming shortened V by 7 bases and J by 4 bases, and 16 bases separated the two germline ends. The CDR3 reads CASNRKKRLTEAFF. The CDR3 DNA sequence: TGTGCCAGCAATCGAAAAAAGCGGCTCACTGAAGCTTTCTTT.

There are a few counts of this clonotype. The junction departs from the called germline gene at one end, perhaps through a read error. The chain has TRBV5-1 and TRBJ2-3; the D is unclear. Per germline, CDR1 SGHRS and CDR2 YFSETQ. There are 15 residues in the CDR3. CDR3 bases: TGCGCCAGCAGCCCCGTTGGCAGCCACACAGTTACGCAGTATTTT. Amino acid sequence: CASSPVGSHTVTQYF. Full variable domain (rest looked up from reference TRBV5-1 and TRBJ2-3): KAGVTQTPRYLIKTRGQQVTLSCSPISGHRSVSWYQQTPGQGLQFLFEYFSETQRNKGNFPGRFSGRQFSNSRSEMNVSTLELGDSALYLCASSPVGSHTVTQYFGPGTRLTVL.

This clonotype was recorded at least ten times. The V gene is TRBV12-3 or TRBV12-4, the J gene TRBJ2-4; D might be TRBD1 (6 bases). This CDR3 is built from 13 residues. The ends were cut back, 8 bases at V and 9 bases at J, with 17 bases in the middle. The CDR3 DNA is TGTGCCAGCCGGTTGTTTTTCAGGGGCATTCAGTACTTC. It specifies CASRLFFRGIQYF.

This clonotype showed up just a few times. The chain is built from TRBV20-1 and TRBJ1-3, with 7 bases matching TRBD1. CDR1 and CDR2 (germline): DFQATT, SNEGSKA (reference sequence). The CDR3 is made up of 16 amino acids. V shed 6 bases and J 0 bases; nucleotides not matched to a gene: 11. The CDR3 region is CSAPNRGSSSGNTIYF. CDR3 sequence (DNA): TGCAGTGCGCCTAACAGGGGCTCCTCCTCTGGAAACACCATATATTTT.

V gene TRBV20-1 combines with J gene TRBJ2-6; 8 positions agree with TRBD1. The CDR3 is 15 residues long. Per germline, CDR1 DFQATT and CDR2 SNEGSKA (reference sequence). V was clipped by 6 bases and J by 3 bases; unmatched bases: 7. CDR3 nucleotides: TGCAGTGCCTACCCAGGGGGCGATGGGGCCAACGTCCTGACTTTC. Its protein is CSAYPGGDGANVLTF.

This chain uses TRBV11-1 with TRBJ2-3, with TRBD2 identical over 15 bases. Germline V lookup: CDR1 SGHAT, CDR2 FQDESV (reference sequence). The CDR3 totals 20 residues. V was clipped by 5 bases and J by 0 bases; unmatched bases: 12. The CDR3 region is CASSMGTSGGTTPSTDTQYF. The CDR3 coding sequence is TGTGCCAGCAGCATGGGGACTAGCGGGGGGACAACCCCTAGCACAGATACGCAGTATTTT.

This clonotype appeared many times. The CDR3 is CASSPRGQANYGYTF. The CDR3 coding sequence is TGTGCCAGCAGCCCCAGAGGGCAGGCTAACTATGGCTACACCTTC. The chain employs TRBV12-3 or TRBV12-4 and TRBJ1-2; D remains unclear. The V end was cut by 6 bases, the J end by 0 bases, with 14 bases between. The CDR3 consists of 15 residues.

V usage is TRBV6-2 or TRBV6-3 and J usage is TRBJ2-2, with TRBD1 matching 7 bases. The CDR3 spans 15 residues. The germline V gene encodes CDR1 MNHEY and CDR2 SVGEGT. V trimming: 7 bases; J trimming: 1 base; junction bases outside the gene matches: 6. The CDR3 is CASNPTGRNTGELFF. The CDR3 DNA reads as TGTGCCAGCAACCCGACAGGGAGGAACACCGGGGAGCTGTTTTTT.

This clonotype came up a few times. CDR3 region: CASSIYALSGSPLHF. CDR3 bases: TGTGCCAGCAGTATCTACGCCCTGAGTGGTTCACCCCTCCACTTT. The rearrangement uses TRBV27 and TRBJ1-6; D is undetermined. From germline, CDR1 is MNHEY and CDR2 SMNVEV (reference sequence). The V end was cut by 5 bases, the J end by 9 bases, with 17 bases between. This CDR3 is built from 15 residues.

This clonotype was observed at least ten times. This chain joins TRBV3-1 and TRBJ1-3, with TRBD1 identical over 8 bases. Germline values: CDR1 LGHDT, CDR2 YNNKEL (reference sequence). The CDR3 sequence is 16 residues long. Trimming cost V 1 base and J 3 bases; bases outside gene matches: 5. The CDR3 protein is CASSQGRGLIGNTIYF. The DNA for the CDR3 is TGTGCCAGCAGCCAAGGCAGGGGGCTCATTGGAAACACCATATATTTT.

This chain uses TRBV20-1 with TRBJ2-1; no reliable D call. Germline lookup yields CDR1 DFQATT and CDR2 SNEGSKA (reference sequence). This CDR3 is 20 amino acids long. V shed 2 bases and J shed 15 bases, with 41 bases lying between them. In DNA form, the CDR3 reads TGCAGTGCTAGACAGCACGGTGGGATGTCCGGAGCTCCTGGGTGGGTGTTGGGGTTCTTC. As protein: CSARQHGGMSGAPGWVLGFF.

V and J are TRBV12-3 or TRBV12-4 and TRBJ2-7; no firm D call. The CDR3 runs 15 residues. The V and J ends lost 2 bases and 0 bases respectively, with 11 bases between them. CDR3 sequence reads: CASSLSAKSSYEQYF. The CDR3 nucleotides are TGTGCCAGCAGTTTATCGGCGAAGAGCTCCTACGAGCAGTACTTC.

There are a few counts of this clonotype. The gene calls are TRBV4-1 and TRBJ2-1; TRBD2 is a possible D gene (5 bases). The V gene lost 4 bases and the J gene lost 6 bases, with 13 bases spanning the gap. Germline assignment: CDR1 MGHRA and CDR2 YSYEKL. The CDR3 has 14 amino acids. The CDR3 loop reads CASSRRGPGNEQFF. The CDR3 DNA reads as TGCGCCAGCAGCCGAAGAGGGCCGGGCAATGAGCAGTTCTTC.

This clonotype was detected only a few times. The chain uses TRBV2 and TRBJ1-5; D is perhaps TRBD1 (6 bases). The CDR3 runs 13 residues. In germline, CDR1 is SNHLY, CDR2 FYNNEI. V lost 7 bases, J lost 2 bases, and 9 bases lay in between. CDR3 region: CASTSGGNQPQHF. Written as DNA, the CDR3 is TGTGCCAGCACCTCAGGGGGCAATCAGCCCCAGCATTTT.

This clonotype was picked up many times. The rearrangement uses TRBV24-1 and TRBJ2-3; a weak D match, TRBD2 (7 bases). The V and J ends lost 2 bases and 2 bases respectively, with 13 bases between them. The CDR3 loop spans 16 amino acids. Germline V CDR1 and CDR2: KGHDR, SFDVKD. This CDR3 reads CATSDWAGAATDTQYF. DNA for the CDR3: TGTGCCACCAGTGATTGGGCGGGGGCCGCCACAGATACGCAGTATTTT.

The chain has TRBV5-1 and TRBJ2-2; TRBD1 might be the D (6 bases). The length of the CDR3 is 16 residues. Germline V gives CDR1 SGHRS, CDR2 YFSETQ. The V end lost 3 bases, the J end lost 0 bases, and 12 bases lay between the germline ends. DNA of the CDR3: TGCGCCAGCAGCTCGTCAGGGGATTCGAACACCGGGGAGCTGTTTTTT. This codes for CASSSSGDSNTGELFF.

This clonotype was seen more than once but under ten times. The J gene is TRBJ1-2, the V gene TRBV6-1, with 12 bases identical to TRBD1. The CDR3 sequence is 15 residues long. CDR1 and CDR2 (germline): MNHNS, SASEGT. Germline trimming cut 6 bases from V and 8 bases from J; bases unmatched to any gene: 10. In DNA, the CDR3 is TGTGCCAGCAGGGGTGGCGGGACAGGGGGCGACGGCTACACCTTC. Translating gives CASRGGGTGGDGYTF.

This clonotype was seen only a few times. The chain joins TRBV19 to TRBJ2-1, with 12 bases fitting TRBD1. Germline CDR1 and CDR2: LNHDA and SQIVND (reference sequence). J was trimmed by 6 bases and V by 7 bases; bases with no gene match: 7. This CDR3 is 15 amino acids long. The CDR3 sequence is CASTLGDRGLNEQFF. The DNA of the CDR3 is TGTGCCAGTACCTTAGGGGACAGGGGGCTCAATGAGCAGTTCTTC.

This clonotype was picked up many times. The chain combines TRBV12-3 or TRBV12-4 with TRBJ1-2; TRBD1 aligns across 7 bases. J gave up 3 bases and V 5 bases, and 3 bases lay outside the gene matches. The CDR3 length is 13 residues. For the CDR3, the DNA is TGTGCCAGCAGTCCCGGGACAGACTATGGCTACACCTTC. Translating gives CASSPGTDYGYTF.

The V and J genes are TRBV29-1 and TRBJ1-1; D gene uncertain. This CDR3 region has 13 residues. In germline, CDR1 is SQVTM, CDR2 ANQGSEA. V lost 3 bases and J lost 6, with 14 bases in between. In DNA form, the CDR3 reads TGCAGCGTTGATTTAAGTAGAGAGGCTGAAGCTTTCTTT. The encoded protein is CSVDLSREAEAFF.

The chain employs TRBV7-9 and TRBJ2-2; TRBD2 aligns across 12 bases. Germline CDR1 reads SEHNR; CDR2 reads FQNEAQ (reference sequence). This CDR3 has 17 residues. V gave up 5 bases and J gave up 0 bases; unmatched junction bases: 4. CDR3 nucleotides: TGTGCCAGCAGCCAACGACTAGCGGGGGCGAACACCGGGGAGCTGTTTTTT. Translated, it gives CASSQRLAGANTGELFF.

Only a few counts were recorded for this clonotype. This chain connects TRBV7-3 to TRBJ2-2; 13 nucleotides agree with TRBD2. The length of the CDR3 is 16 residues. Losses at the gene ends were 4 bases for V and 2 bases for J; bases not matched to a gene: 1. Germline V gene sequence: CDR1 SGHTA, CDR2 FQGTGA. The CDR3 DNA is TGTGCCAGCAGCTGGGGACTAGCGGGAAACACCGGGGAGCTGTTTTTT. Residues: CASSWGLAGNTGELFF.